The rows below give T cell receptor beta chains drawn from one sample of a study of T-cell reconstitution after alpha-beta-depleted transplantation in children. Each CDR3 protein is one row after TCRdb ran MiXCR on the PCR reads. The sample yields just under 150,000 distinct CDR3 sequences, 8% to 10% seen once. The sequences come from PBMCs, mostly from graft donor cells, collected 180 days after TCRalphabeta/CD19-depleted stem cell transplant. All receptors derive from a female patient aged 2-9 years who had a stem cell transplant for congenital amegakaryocytic thrombocytopenia, so the T cells may come from the graft donor. The CDR3 runs from the conserved cysteine through the conserved F or W. Fields, in order: J gene, clone size, D gene, V gene, CDR3 protein, CDR3 DNA. D genes are given only for firm matches. Only some rows state a clone size, as once, few, many or a class for expanded clones.

j_gene: TRBJ2-1; abundance: many; d_gene: TRBD2; v_gene: TRBV5-1; CDR3aa: CASIITGLAYNEQFF; CDR3nt: TGCGCCAGCATCATCACGGGACTAGCATACAATGAGCAGTTCTTC
j_gene: TRBJ2-1; abundance: many; d_gene: -; v_gene: TRBV4-3; CDR3aa: CASSQDEINEQFF; CDR3nt: TGCGCCAGCAGCCAAGATGAAATCAATGAGCAGTTCTTC
j_gene: TRBJ1-1; abundance: many; d_gene: -; v_gene: TRBV4-2; CDR3aa: CASSPGVMNTEAFF; CDR3nt: TGTGCCAGCAGCCCCGGGGTAATGAACACTGAAGCTTTCTTT
j_gene: TRBJ2-5; abundance: -; d_gene: TRBD2; v_gene: TRBV30; CDR3aa: CAWRLGLAVAQETQYF; CDR3nt: TGTGCCTGGAGATTGGGACTAGCGGTTGCCCAAGAGACCCAGTACTTC
j_gene: TRBJ2-4; abundance: many; d_gene: TRBD2; v_gene: TRBV20-1; CDR3aa: CSAISGSSGKNIQYF; CDR3nt: TGCAGTGCCATCAGCGGGAGCTCGGGCAAAAACATTCAGTACTTC
j_gene: TRBJ1-3; abundance: -; d_gene: TRBD1; v_gene: TRBV7-2; CDR3aa: CASSLRTGEGNTIYF; CDR3nt: TGTGCCAGCAGCCTAAGGACAGGGGAAGGAAACACCATATATTTT
j_gene: TRBJ2-7; abundance: many; d_gene: TRBD2; v_gene: TRBV28; CDR3aa: CASSPYSGRALFGEQYF; CDR3nt: TGTGCCAGCAGTCCTTATAGCGGGAGGGCCCTATTTGGCGAGCAGTACTTC
j_gene: TRBJ1-4; abundance: few; d_gene: -; v_gene: TRBV2; CDR3aa: CASSDQKWRQWVITNEKLFF; CDR3nt: TGTGCCAGCAGTGATCAAAAATGGAGACAATGGGTAATAACTAATGAAAAACTGTTTTTT
j_gene: TRBJ1-6; abundance: many; d_gene: -; v_gene: TRBV12-3/TRBV12-4; CDR3aa: CASSLSGSYNSPLHF; CDR3nt: TGTGCCAGCAGTTTAAGCGGCTCCTATAATTCACCCCTCCACTTT
j_gene: TRBJ2-5; abundance: -; d_gene: TRBD2; v_gene: TRBV13; CDR3aa: CASSPLAGDWQETQYF; CDR3nt: TGTGCCAGCAGCCCACTAGCGGGAGACTGGCAAGAGACCCAGTACTTC
j_gene: TRBJ1-2; abundance: many; d_gene: TRBD1; v_gene: TRBV5-1; CDR3aa: CASGAFSLGQTYGYTF; CDR3nt: TGCGCCAGCGGCGCATTTTCTCTGGGACAGACGTATGGCTACACCTTC
j_gene: TRBJ1-1; abundance: -; d_gene: -; v_gene: TRBV27; CDR3aa: CASSFYISPNQIGLGTEAFF; CDR3nt: TGTGCCAGCAGTTTTTACATATCACCAAACCAAATAGGGTTGGGGACTGAAGCTTTCTTT
j_gene: TRBJ2-3; abundance: many; d_gene: -; v_gene: TRBV5-1; CDR3aa: CASSLVWAPDTQYF; CDR3nt: TGCGCCAGCAGCTTGGTCTGGGCCCCAGATACGCAGTATTTT
j_gene: TRBJ2-7; abundance: -; d_gene: TRBD1; v_gene: TRBV6-5; CDR3aa: CASSSGTGRLEQYF; CDR3nt: TGTGCCAGCAGTTCCGGGACAGGGAGGCTCGAGCAGTACTTC
j_gene: TRBJ1-2; abundance: many; d_gene: -; v_gene: TRBV29-1; CDR3aa: CSVEGTDWTF; CDR3nt: TGCAGCGTTGAAGGAACCGACTGGACCTTC
j_gene: TRBJ2-7; abundance: many; d_gene: TRBD1; v_gene: TRBV7-8; CDR3aa: CASSQDRAYEQYF; CDR3nt: TGTGCCAGCAGCCAGGACAGGGCCTACGAGCAGTACTTC
j_gene: TRBJ1-5; abundance: -; d_gene: TRBD1; v_gene: TRBV20-1; CDR3aa: CSARDRLQRTGYGGGNQPQHF; CDR3nt: TGCAGTGCTAGAGATCGTCTCCAGCGGACAGGGTATGGAGGAGGCAATCAGCCCCAGCATTTT
j_gene: TRBJ2-1; abundance: many; d_gene: TRBD2; v_gene: TRBV20-1; CDR3aa: CSALLGLAGNEQFF; CDR3nt: TGCAGTGCTCTATTAGGACTAGCGGGCAATGAGCAGTTCTTC
j_gene: TRBJ2-7; abundance: -; d_gene: -; v_gene: TRBV5-1; CDR3aa: CASSMWGRNEQYF; CDR3nt: TGCGCCAGCAGCATGTGGGGGCGCAACGAGCAGTACTTC
j_gene: TRBJ2-5; abundance: few; d_gene: TRBD2; v_gene: TRBV28; CDR3aa: CASSPPGLAGGLETQYF; CDR3nt: TGTGCCAGCAGCCCTCCGGGACTAGCGGGAGGCCTGGAGACCCAGTACTTC
j_gene: TRBJ2-7; abundance: many; d_gene: -; v_gene: TRBV20-1; CDR3aa: CSASPRAGYEQYF; CDR3nt: TGCAGTGCTAGTCCCAGGGCGGGTTACGAGCAGTACTTC
j_gene: TRBJ2-4; abundance: many; d_gene: TRBD2; v_gene: TRBV5-1; CDR3aa: CASSFGQGGNIQYF; CDR3nt: TGCGCCAGCAGCTTTGGCCAGGGAGGGAACATTCAGTACTTC
j_gene: TRBJ2-2; abundance: few; d_gene: -; v_gene: TRBV4-3; CDR3aa: CASSQDGGYIAGELFF; CDR3nt: TGCGCCAGCAGCCAAGATGGGGGATACATCGCCGGGGAGCTGTTTTTT
j_gene: TRBJ2-3; abundance: -; d_gene: TRBD2; v_gene: TRBV20-1; CDR3aa: CSAPTGTSPDTQYF; CDR3nt: TGCAGTGCTCCAACCGGGACTAGTCCGGATACGCAGTATTTT
j_gene: TRBJ2-2; abundance: many; d_gene: -; v_gene: TRBV24-1; CDR3aa: CATSELQGPGELFF; CDR3nt: TGTGCCACCAGTGAATTACAGGGTCCCGGGGAGCTGTTTTTT
j_gene: TRBJ2-2; abundance: -; d_gene: TRBD2; v_gene: TRBV28; CDR3aa: CASSFLAGTGELFF; CDR3nt: TGTGCCAGCAGTTTTCTAGCGGGCACCGGGGAGCTGTTTTTT
j_gene: TRBJ1-3; abundance: many; d_gene: -; v_gene: TRBV7-6; CDR3aa: CASSSKWGAGNTIYF; CDR3nt: TGTGCCAGCAGCTCCAAGTGGGGGGCTGGAAACACCATATATTTT
j_gene: TRBJ2-5; abundance: few; d_gene: -; v_gene: TRBV6-5; CDR3aa: CASSYDRDSNFQETQYF; CDR3nt: TGTGCCAGCAGTTACGACCGGGACTCTAATTTCCAAGAGACCCAGTACTTC
j_gene: TRBJ2-1; abundance: many; d_gene: -; v_gene: TRBV18; CDR3aa: CASSPAGRHEQFF; CDR3nt: TGTGCCAGCTCACCAGCCGGGAGACATGAGCAGTTCTTC
j_gene: TRBJ2-7; abundance: -; d_gene: TRBD1; v_gene: TRBV27; CDR3aa: CASSPRTGPYEQYF; CDR3nt: TGTGCCAGCAGTCCCCGGACAGGCCCCTACGAGCAGTACTTC
j_gene: TRBJ2-3; abundance: few; d_gene: TRBD2; v_gene: TRBV10-1; CDR3aa: CASSGDLLAGAKAPDTQYF; CDR3nt: TGCGCCAGCAGTGGGGATTTGTTAGCGGGAGCCAAAGCACCAGATACGCAGTATTTT